The rows below give T cell receptor beta chains drawn from one sample of a study of OX40 agonist ivuxolimab in advanced cancers. Some clones are missing from TCRdb's copy, which holds only in-frame ones; the method was immunoSEQ multiplex PCR. The repertoire holds about 13,000 clones, with roughly two thirds as singletons. The sequencing used CD4+ or CD8+ T cells sorted from blood, collected in a trial of the OX40 agonist ivuxolimab. These receptors all stem from an adult with an advanced solid tumor such as melanoma, head and neck, liver or kidney cancer. CDR3s include the opening cysteine and the closing phenylalanine or tryptophan. Each record gives: D gene, V gene, CDR3 length, clone size, J gene, CDR3 protein, CDR3 DNA. D genes are given only for firm matches. Expanded clones get a size class; other rows say once, few or many, or leave the size out.

D: TRBD2
V: TRBV28
length: 12
size: .
J: TRBJ2-5
CDR3: CASSSGEETQYF
DNA: TGTGCCAGCAGCAGCGGGGAGGAGACCCAGTACTTC

D: .
V: TRBV4-1
length: 15
size: once
J: TRBJ2-3
CDR3: CASSQGWGATDTQYF
DNA: TGCGCCAGCAGCCAAGGGTGGGGGGCCACAGATACGCAGTATTTT

D: TRBD2
V: TRBV7-2
length: 14
size: .
J: TRBJ2-7
CDR3: CASSSAGGSYEQYF
DNA: TGTGCCAGCAGCTCCGCGGGAGGCTCCTACGAGCAGTACTTC

D: .
V: TRBV4-3
length: 16
size: .
J: TRBJ1-1
CDR3: CASSQDRAGMNTEAFF
DNA: TGCGCCAGCAGCCAAGATCGGGCAGGGATGAACACTGAAGCTTTCTTT

D: TRBD1
V: TRBV25-1
length: 15
size: .
J: TRBJ2-1
CDR3: CASREPGTGNNEQFF
DNA: TGTGCCAGCAGAGAGCCCGGGACAGGTAACAATGAGCAGTTCTTC

D: TRBD2
V: TRBV5-1
length: 16
size: .
J: TRBJ2-3
CDR3: CASSWGSGGHGDTQYF
DNA: TGCGCCAGCAGCTGGGGAAGCGGGGGGCACGGGGATACGCAGTATTTT

D: TRBD1
V: TRBV9
length: 17
size: .
J: TRBJ2-3
CDR3: CASSVESGGLLTDTQYF
DNA: TGTGCCAGCAGCGTAGAGTCAGGGGGCCTCTTAACAGATACGCAGTATTTT

D: .
V: TRBV5-1
length: 15
size: .
J: TRBJ2-3
CDR3: CASSLWPGRADTQYF
DNA: TGCGCCAGCAGCTTGTGGCCAGGACGGGCTGATACGCAGTATTTT

D: .
V: TRBV4-1
length: 16
size: .
J: TRBJ2-5
CDR3: CASSPFQGRPQETQYF
DNA: TGCGCCAGCAGCCCTTTTCAGGGGAGGCCCCAAGAGACCCAGTACTTC

D: TRBD2
V: TRBV7-6
length: 16
size: .
J: TRBJ2-5
CDR3: CASSLYGTSGAETQYF
DNA: TGTGCCAGCAGCTTGTATGGGACTAGCGGGGCGGAGACCCAGTACTTC

D: TRBD1
V: TRBV7-9
length: 17
size: once
J: TRBJ2-2
CDR3: CASSFNPDRGLTGELFF
DNA: TGTGCCAGCAGCTTCAACCCGGACAGGGGGCTCACCGGGGAGCTGTTTTTT

D: TRBD2
V: TRBV27
length: 20
size: few
J: TRBJ2-4
CDR3: CASSLYPHGLANLAKNIQYF
DNA: TGTGCCAGCAGTTTATATCCCCACGGACTAGCAAATCTAGCCAAAAACATTCAGTACTTC

D: .
V: TRBV19
length: 13
size: few
J: TRBJ2-7
CDR3: CASSISLGSEQYF
DNA: TGTGCCAGTAGTATCTCGCTTGGGAGTGAGCAGTACTTC

D: TRBD1
V: TRBV27
length: 12
size: few
J: TRBJ1-2
CDR3: CASSQTGDGYTF
DNA: TGTGCCAGCAGTCAAACAGGGGATGGCTACACCTTC

D: .
V: TRBV2
length: 15
size: .
J: TRBJ2-1
CDR3: CATLGGDYSYNEQFF
DNA: TGTGCCACCCTCGGAGGAGATTACTCCTACAATGAGCAGTTCTTC

D: .
V: TRBV19
length: 13
size: .
J: TRBJ2-4
CDR3: CASSLGGKNIQYF
DNA: TGTGCCAGTAGTTTGGGGGGCAAAAACATTCAGTACTTC

D: .
V: TRBV4-1
length: 15
size: .
J: TRBJ2-5
CDR3: CASSQDPAGQETQYF
DNA: TGCGCCAGCAGCCAAGACCCGGCAGGGCAGGAGACCCAGTACTTC

D: .
V: TRBV29-1
length: 13
size: medium-sized
J: TRBJ1-5
CDR3: CSATRGLDQPQHF
DNA: TGCAGCGCCACCCGAGGGCTAGATCAGCCCCAGCATTTT

D: .
V: TRBV7-6
length: 14
size: few
J: TRBJ2-7
CDR3: CASSGDNTDYEQYF
DNA: TGTGCCAGCAGTGGAGATAACACCGACTACGAGCAGTACTTC

D: TRBD1
V: TRBV7-6
length: 17
size: .
J: TRBJ1-1
CDR3: CASSLAEGQGAVTEAFF
DNA: TGTGCCAGCAGCTTAGCGGAAGGACAGGGGGCGGTCACTGAAGCTTTCTTT

D: TRBD1
V: TRBV28
length: 14
size: .
J: TRBJ1-4
CDR3: CASSPGTAWGKLFF
DNA: TGTGCCAGCAGTCCCGGGACAGCATGGGGAAAACTGTTTTTT

D: .
V: TRBV27
length: 13
size: .
J: TRBJ1-1
CDR3: CASGDRRGSEAFF
DNA: TGTGCCAGCGGGGACCGAAGAGGGAGTGAAGCTTTCTTT

D: .
V: TRBV5-1
length: 16
size: .
J: TRBJ2-3
CDR3: CASSESQVRFTDTQYF
DNA: TGCGCCAGCAGCGAGAGTCAGGTACGATTCACAGATACGCAGTATTTT

D: .
V: TRBV11-2
length: 12
size: .
J: TRBJ2-7
CDR3: CASSSGFGEQYF
DNA: TGTGCCAGCAGCTCTGGATTCGGCGAGCAGTACTTC

D: .
V: TRBV7-2
length: 16
size: few
J: TRBJ1-2
CDR3: CASSLVAFEEPYGYTF
DNA: TGTGCCAGCAGCTTAGTGGCCTTTGAGGAACCCTATGGCTACACCTTC